This T cell receptor beta chain was recorded in a study of long-term antiretroviral therapy in people with HIV. Study-wide points: Relative to transplant donor controls, diversity remained lower despite increasing after ART.

Until DNA extraction, the samples held between 1-10 million cryopreserved PBMC. Version v3.0 of the immunoSEQ assay ran at survey level. Clones were read by immunoSEQ multiplex PCR, and TCRdb kept only the in-frame ones, dropping some. The sample lists about 17,000 clones; approximately 80% were seen once. A word on this clone: Antigen unknown.

Germline V gives CDR1 MGHRA, CDR2 YSYEKL. The V gene end was trimmed by 5 bases and the J gene end by 5 bases; junction bases not matched to a gene: 10. The CDR3 covers 16 residues. The source of this sequence is a man younger than 35 with HIV. The specimen was unsorted PBMCs, collected 0.3 years after starting antiretroviral therapy. The chain uses TRBV4-1 and TRBJ2-2, with 8 bases that match TRBD1. The CDR3 DNA follows: TGCGCCAGCAGCGCCTTACAGGGGGGCCTAACCGGGGAGCTGTTTTTT. As protein: CASSALQGGLTGELFF.